These T cell receptor beta chains were read from a single sample in a study of OX40 agonist ivuxolimab in advanced cancers. Some clones are missing from TCRdb's copy, which holds only in-frame ones; the method was immunoSEQ multiplex PCR. The sample shows roughly 70,000 clones, about nine tenths of them seen only once. The sample here was CD4+ or CD8+ T cells sorted from blood, taken in a trial of the OX40 agonist ivuxolimab. The origin of the receptors is an adult with an advanced solid tumor such as melanoma, head and neck, liver or kidney cancer. Each CDR3 is given without its conserved first and last residue. Fields, in order: J gene, V gene, CDR3 protein.

TRBJ1-1 | TRBV7-9 | ASSLGAVGTEAF
TRBJ1-2 | TRBV6-1 | ASRRQGRSNYGYT
TRBJ2-3 | TRBV5-1 | ASSLPTSGRGDTQY
TRBJ2-1 | TRBV6-5 | ASRRQSEQF
TRBJ2-2 | TRBV28 | ASWYRESGELF
TRBJ2-2 | TRBV28 | ASSSRDRTGGELF
TRBJ1-5 | TRBV6-5 | ASSYSMTGNQPQH
TRBJ2-7 | TRBV5-8 | ASSSARLLREQY
TRBJ2-2 | TRBV27 | ASSLTRASTGELF
TRBJ1-1 | TRBV6-5 | ASSEAPGTEAF
TRBJ2-3 | TRBV5-5 | ASRFGPTDTQY
TRBJ2-1 | TRBV6-6 | ASSYVLDNEQF
TRBJ1-6 | TRBV28 | ASSPPRGSNSPLH
TRBJ1-1 | TRBV5-4 | ASSRLQNTEAF
TRBJ2-2 | TRBV19 | ASSLPSGRNTGELF
TRBJ2-7 | TRBV4-1 | ASSQRDRGPPYEQY
TRBJ1-3 | TRBV10-3 | AIGAVAGNTIY
TRBJ2-6 | TRBV6-5 | ASSSSGLGANVLT
TRBJ2-7 | TRBV5-1 | ASSLDVREQY
TRBJ2-1 | TRBV19 | ASSMLGAGNEQF
TRBJ1-5 | TRBV28 | ASNPDLGSNQPQH
TRBJ2-2 | TRBV18 | ASSPTGELF
TRBJ2-5 | TRBV5-1 | ASSLAASGRRMETQY
TRBJ1-6 | TRBV21-1 | ASSKIIAGRKHPPLH
TRBJ2-5 | TRBV5-1 | ASSSLAGGQETQY
TRBJ2-6 | TRBV19 | ASSPRTGGVLSGANVLT
TRBJ2-4 | TRBV10-3 | AISESRIQY